This T cell receptor (beta chain) was found in a study of blood T cell repertoires in COVID-19. TCRdb keeps only in-frame clones here, not all; method: immunoSEQ multiplex PCR. The table lists tens of thousands of clones, roughly four fifths of them singletons. The sequenced material came from peripheral blood. This clonotype was sampled from a human donor in a cohort sampled during active COVID-19.

CDR3 region: CASSRTPAGGGADTQYF. CDR3 coding DNA: TGTGCCAGCAGCCGCACTCCGGCGGGGGGCGGCGCAGATACGCAGTATTTT. This chain links TRBV7-2 with TRBJ2-3; 8 bases line up with TRBD2. CDR1 is SGHTA and CDR2 is FQGNSA in the germline V gene. The CDR3 runs to 17 residues. Trimming cost V 5 bases and J 4 bases; bases outside gene matches: 14.